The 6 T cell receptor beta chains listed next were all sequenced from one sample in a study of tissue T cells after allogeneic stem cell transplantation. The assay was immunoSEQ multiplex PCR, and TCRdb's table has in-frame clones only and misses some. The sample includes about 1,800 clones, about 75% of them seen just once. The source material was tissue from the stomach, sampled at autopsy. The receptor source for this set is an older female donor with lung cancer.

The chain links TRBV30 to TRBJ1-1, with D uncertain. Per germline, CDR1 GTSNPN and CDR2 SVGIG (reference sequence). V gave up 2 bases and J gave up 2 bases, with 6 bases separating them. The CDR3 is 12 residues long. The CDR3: CAWSYINTEAFF. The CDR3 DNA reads TGTGCCTGGAGTTACATTAACACTGAAGCTTTCTTT.

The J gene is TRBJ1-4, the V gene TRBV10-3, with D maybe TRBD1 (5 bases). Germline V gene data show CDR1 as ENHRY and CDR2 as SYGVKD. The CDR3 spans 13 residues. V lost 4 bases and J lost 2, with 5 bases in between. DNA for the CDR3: TGTGCCATCAGTGGGGGGACTAATGAAAAACTGTTTTTT. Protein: CAISGGTNEKLFF.

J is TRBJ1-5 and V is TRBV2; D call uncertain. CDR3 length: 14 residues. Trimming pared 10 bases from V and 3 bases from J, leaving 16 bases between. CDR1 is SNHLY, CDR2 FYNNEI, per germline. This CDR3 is CATTQQRNNQPQHF. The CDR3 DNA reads TGTGCCACCACCCAGCAGAGAAACAATCAGCCCCAGCATTTT.

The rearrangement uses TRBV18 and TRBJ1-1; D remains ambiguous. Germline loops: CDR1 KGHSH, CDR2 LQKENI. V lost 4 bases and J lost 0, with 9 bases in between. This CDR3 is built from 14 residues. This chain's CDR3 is CASSQTGMNTEAFF. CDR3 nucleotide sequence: TGTGCCAGCTCACAGACGGGAATGAACACTGAAGCTTTCTTT.

The CDR3: CASSLLGSRAGGEKLFF. The CDR3 DNA follows: TGTGCCAGCAGCTTGCTAGGGTCCAGGGCCGGGGGTGAAAAACTGTTTTTT. The chain is built from TRBV5-6 and TRBJ1-4; possibly TRBD1 for D (5 bases). The CDR3 contains 17 residues. Trimming cost V 1 base and J 7 bases, with 20 bases left between them. In germline, CDR1 is SGHDT, CDR2 YYEEEE.

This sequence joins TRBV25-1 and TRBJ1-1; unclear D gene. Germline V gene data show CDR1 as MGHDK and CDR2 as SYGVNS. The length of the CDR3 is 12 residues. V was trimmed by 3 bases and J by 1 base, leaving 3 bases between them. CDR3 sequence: CASSEGNTEAFF. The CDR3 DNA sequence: TGTGCCAGCAGTGAGGGGAACACTGAAGCTTTCTTT.